What follows is one TCR beta chain and its context. The sample is drawn from a study of shared T cell receptors in the human thymus. The V end lost 4 bases, the J end lost 5 bases, and 13 bases lay between the germline ends. Germline assignment: CDR1 SGDLS and CDR2 YYNGEE. The CDR3 contains 14 residues. Clones were read by immunoSEQ multiplex PCR, and TCRdb kept only the in-frame ones, dropping some. Of 700,000 to 750,000 clones in the sample, 80% to 90% were seen once. The same sample was also studied in work on human thymus T cells. Per that paper: Resections from corrective heart surgery supplied the thymus tissue.

The chain combines TRBV9 with TRBJ2-1, with TRBD2 as a possible D gene (6 bases). Sequenced input: thymocytes. The TCR comes from a girl under three years old with a congenital heart defect. The CDR3 region is CASSPDGGDNEQFF. The CDR3 region has the DNA TGTGCCAGCAGCCCAGACGGAGGGGACAATGAGCAGTTCTTC.